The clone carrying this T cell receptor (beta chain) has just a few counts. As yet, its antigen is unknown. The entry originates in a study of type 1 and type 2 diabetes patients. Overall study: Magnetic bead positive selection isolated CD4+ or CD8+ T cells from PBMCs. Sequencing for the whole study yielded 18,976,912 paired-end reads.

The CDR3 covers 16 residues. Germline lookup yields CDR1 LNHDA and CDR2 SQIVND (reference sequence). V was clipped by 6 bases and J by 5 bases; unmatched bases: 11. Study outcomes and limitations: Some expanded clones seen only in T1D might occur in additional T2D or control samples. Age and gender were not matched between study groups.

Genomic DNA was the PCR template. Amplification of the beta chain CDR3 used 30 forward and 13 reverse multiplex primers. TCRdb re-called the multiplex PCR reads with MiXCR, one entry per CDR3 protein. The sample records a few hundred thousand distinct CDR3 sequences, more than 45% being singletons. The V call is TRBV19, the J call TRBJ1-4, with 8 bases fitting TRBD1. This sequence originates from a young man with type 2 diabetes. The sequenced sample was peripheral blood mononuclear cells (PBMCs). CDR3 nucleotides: TGTGCCAGTAGAATGATCTCCGGGACAGGCAATGAAAAACTGTTTTTT. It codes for CASRMISGTGNEKLFF.